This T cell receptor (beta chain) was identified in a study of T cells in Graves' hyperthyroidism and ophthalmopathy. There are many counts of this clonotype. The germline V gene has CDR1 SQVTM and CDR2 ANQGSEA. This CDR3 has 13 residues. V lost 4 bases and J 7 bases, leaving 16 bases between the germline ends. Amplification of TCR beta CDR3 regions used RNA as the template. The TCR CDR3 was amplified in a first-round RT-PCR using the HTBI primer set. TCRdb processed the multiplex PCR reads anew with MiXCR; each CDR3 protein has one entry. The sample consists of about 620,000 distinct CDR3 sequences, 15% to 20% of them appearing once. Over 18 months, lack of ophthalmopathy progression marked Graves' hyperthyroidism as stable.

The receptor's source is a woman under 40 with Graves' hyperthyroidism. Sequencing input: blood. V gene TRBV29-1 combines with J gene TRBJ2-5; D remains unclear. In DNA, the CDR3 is TGCAGCGTTGTGGGCTACACCAAGTCGACCCAGTACTTC. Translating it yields CSVVGYTKSTQYF.